A single sample is the source of the 20 T cell receptor beta chains below, sequenced in a study of OX40 agonist ivuxolimab in advanced cancers. Measured with immunoSEQ multiplex PCR; TCRdb has only the in-frame clones, and not every one. The data show some 79,000 clones, with 80% to 95% seen just once and about 0.42% held by the top ten. The sequences come from CD4+ or CD8+ T cells sorted from blood, collected in a trial of the OX40 agonist ivuxolimab. The receptors were gathered from an adult with an advanced solid tumor such as melanoma, head and neck, liver or kidney cancer.

V is TRBV28 and J is TRBJ2-1, with 9 bases identical to TRBD1. Germline values: CDR1 MDHEN, CDR2 SYDVKM. V trimming: 6 bases; J trimming: 6 bases; junction bases outside the gene matches: 12. This CDR3 is built from 16 residues. This chain's CDR3 is CASRPSRRTGVNEQFF. Written as DNA, the CDR3 is TGTGCCAGCAGACCCTCCCGAAGGACAGGGGTCAATGAGCAGTTCTTC.

The chain is built from TRBV6-5 and TRBJ1-1; D not certain. There are 14 residues in the CDR3. The germline V and J ends were trimmed by 5 bases and 4 bases, with 14 bases remaining between them. Germline CDR1 is MNHEY and CDR2 is SVGAGI. The CDR3 protein is CASSDSGSRTEAFF. Here the CDR3 DNA reads TGTGCCAGCAGTGATTCGGGAAGTCGCACTGAAGCTTTCTTT.

This clone has a handful of counts. The rearrangement uses TRBV19 and TRBJ2-1; 11 bases map to TRBD2. Unmatched junction bases numbered 18, after V lost 5 bases and J lost 12 bases. The length of the CDR3 is 17 residues. CDR1 is LNHDA, CDR2 SQIVND, per germline (reference sequence). The CDR3 DNA is TGTGCCAGTAGTGTCGGACTAGCGGGCCTGGGGGTGTCTGGGCAGTTCTTC. The encoded protein is CASSVGLAGLGVSGQFF.

The chain has TRBV25-1 and TRBJ2-3, with TRBD1 as a possible D gene (7 bases). Between the trimmed V and J ends, which lost 6 bases and 5 bases, there was a span of 15 bases. The CDR3 has 14 amino acids. Germline V gene lookup returns CDR1 MGHDK and CDR2 SYGVNS. CDR3 amino acids: CASSHPGGLDTQYF. CDR3 sequence (DNA): TGTGCCAGCAGCCACCCAGGGGGGCTAGATACGCAGTATTTT.

CDR3 in DNA: TGTGCCAGCAGCCATACATCAGGCGCCCAAGAGACCCAGTACTTC. It yields the protein CASSHTSGAQETQYF. The chain carries TRBV7-6 and TRBJ2-5; no reliable D call. The CDR3 extends over 15 amino acids. The germline V gene has CDR1 SGHVS and CDR2 FNYEAQ. V lost 5 bases to trimming and J lost 1 base, with 14 bases between them.

Comment on this clone: The junction differs from germline at one of its ends, possibly a read error. The rearrangement links TRBV6-1 to TRBJ2-2; D gene unclear. The CDR3 totals 12 residues. Germline assignment: CDR1 MNHNS and CDR2 SASEGT. CDR3 DNA sequence: TGTGCCAGCAGTCAAGCTACCGGGGAGCTGTTTTTT. This translates into CASSQATGELFF.

J is TRBJ1-2 and V is TRBV5-5; D is unclear. Germline CDR1 SGHKS, CDR2 YYEKEE (reference sequence). The CDR3 has 15 amino acids. The V end was cut by 0 bases, the J end by 8 bases, with 17 bases between. In nucleotides, the CDR3 is TGTGCCAGCAGCTTGGACCCGAATACCCCCGGGGGCTACACCTTC. The encoded protein is CASSLDPNTPGGYTF.

CDR3 coding DNA: TGTGCCAGCAGCACAGGTTTCGTGAGGAGCTCCTACAATGAGCAGTTCTTC. Protein sequence: CASSTGFVRSSYNEQFF. The chain joins TRBV9 to TRBJ2-1; tentatively, D is TRBD1 (5 bases). CDR3 length: 17 amino acids. Germline V lookup: CDR1 SGDLS, CDR2 YYNGEE. Trimming stripped 4 bases from V and 0 bases from J, with 17 bases between.

CDR3 DNA sequence: TGTGCCTGGAGTGTACCGCGACAGGTTAATCAGCCCCAGCATTTT. It is translated as CAWSVPRQVNQPQHF. This rearrangement joins TRBV30 to TRBJ1-5, with D possibly being TRBD1 (6 bases). Trimming removed 0 bases from V and 4 bases from J, with 13 bases in between. Germline V gene sequence: CDR1 GTSNPN, CDR2 SVGIG (reference sequence). CDR3 length equals 15 residues.

The chain links TRBV30 to TRBJ2-5; 7 nucleotides agree with TRBD1. This CDR3 comprises 14 residues. Trimming removed 1 base from V and 2 bases from J; junction bases left unmatched: 4. Germline V CDR1 and CDR2: GTSNPN, SVGIG (reference sequence). DNA for the CDR3: TGTGCCTGGAGTGGACAGGGAAAGCAAGAGACCCAGTACTTC. Translation: CAWSGQGKQETQYF.

This chain links TRBV7-2 with TRBJ2-5; no clear D gene. Trimming cost V 2 bases and J 4 bases, with 11 bases left between them. CDR3 length equals 14 residues. The germline CDR1 and CDR2 sequences are SGHTA and FQGNSA. CDR3 region: CASSLSGRVETQYF. CDR3 in DNA: TGTGCCAGCAGCTTATCGGGCAGAGTAGAGACCCAGTACTTC.

This chain connects TRBV6-9 to TRBJ2-7; the match to TRBD2 covers 7 bases. In germline, CDR1 is MNHGY, CDR2 SVAAGI. CDR3 length equals 15 residues. With 5 bases clipped from V and 3 bases from J, the junction kept 10 bases outside the gene matches. Here the CDR3 DNA reads TGTGCCAGCAGTATGGGAGGGACTGCCAGCTACGAGCAGTACTTC. Protein sequence: CASSMGGTASYEQYF.

The V call is TRBV19, the J call TRBJ2-1; no clear D. The CDR3 spans 15 residues. The V gene lost 2 bases and the J gene lost 3 bases, with 11 bases spanning the gap. In germline, CDR1 is LNHDA, CDR2 SQIVND (reference sequence). The chain's CDR3 is CASSISRRIYNEQFF. The CDR3, as DNA: TGTGCCAGTAGTATATCTCGACGGATCTACAATGAGCAGTTCTTC.

The chain employs TRBV2 and TRBJ2-5; TRBD1 aligns across 8 bases. This CDR3 has 15 amino acids. The germline V gene encodes CDR1 SNHLY and CDR2 FYNNEI. Trimming took 6 bases from V and 2 from J; bases not matched to a gene: 8. The CDR3 DNA is TGTGCCAGCAGAGTGGACAGGGTGGGGCAAGAGACCCAGTACTTC. It translates to CASRVDRVGQETQYF.

The rearrangement joins TRBV18 to TRBJ2-2; no clear D gene. This CDR3 spans 11 amino acids. Germline loops: CDR1 KGHSH, CDR2 LQKENI. Trimming pared 3 bases from V and 9 bases from J, leaving 5 bases between. The CDR3 is CASSPIRELFF. The CDR3 nucleotides read TGTGCCAGCTCACCCATCCGGGAGCTGTTTTTT.

The chain carries TRBV7-2 and TRBJ1-2; D gene uncertain. This CDR3 is built from 13 residues. V was pared by 4 bases and J by 3 bases, with 9 bases between. Germline V gives CDR1 SGHTA, CDR2 FQGNSA. The CDR3 region is CASSSRTDYGYTF. The DNA of the CDR3 is TGTGCCAGCAGCTCTAGGACCGACTATGGCTACACCTTC.

This clone came up a few times. The chain links TRBV11-3 to TRBJ2-5, with 7 bases identical to TRBD2. The V segment lost 0 bases and the J segment 5 bases; nucleotides outside the gene matches: 9. Per germline, CDR1 SGHNT and CDR2 YENEEA. The CDR3 has 16 amino acids. The CDR3, as DNA: TGTGCCAGCAGCTTAGATGGGAGGGAGGGTGATGAGACCCAGTACTTC. Its translation: CASSLDGREGDETQYF.

The chain carries TRBV7-2 and TRBJ2-3; 11 bases map to TRBD2. Germline V gene sequence: CDR1 SGHTA, CDR2 FQGNSA. With V trimmed by 3 bases and J by 4 bases, 15 bases remained unmatched. CDR3 size: 19 residues. CDR3 DNA: TGTGCCAGCAGCTTCTTGGGGACTAGCGGAAACAGGGGGGCAGATACGCAGTATTTT. It specifies CASSFLGTSGNRGADTQYF.

V and J are TRBV6-6 and TRBJ1-5; D is ambiguous. The V gene's germline CDR1 is MNHNY and CDR2 SVGAGI (reference sequence). The V and J ends lost 0 bases and 4 bases respectively, with 4 bases between them. This CDR3 comprises 13 residues. In nucleotides, the CDR3 is TGTGCCAGCAGTTACTCGGAAAATCAGCCCCAGCATTTT. Protein: CASSYSENQPQHF.

This chain connects TRBV7-9 to TRBJ2-2; TRBD2 agrees at 10 bases. This CDR3 contains 17 residues. V shed 3 bases and J 5 bases; nucleotides not matched to a gene: 9. Germline lookup yields CDR1 SEHNR and CDR2 FQNEAQ (reference sequence). In DNA form, the CDR3 reads TGTGCCAGCAGCTTCACCTCTAGCGGGAGTTTAACCGGGGAGCTGTTTTTT. It yields the protein CASSFTSSGSLTGELFF.